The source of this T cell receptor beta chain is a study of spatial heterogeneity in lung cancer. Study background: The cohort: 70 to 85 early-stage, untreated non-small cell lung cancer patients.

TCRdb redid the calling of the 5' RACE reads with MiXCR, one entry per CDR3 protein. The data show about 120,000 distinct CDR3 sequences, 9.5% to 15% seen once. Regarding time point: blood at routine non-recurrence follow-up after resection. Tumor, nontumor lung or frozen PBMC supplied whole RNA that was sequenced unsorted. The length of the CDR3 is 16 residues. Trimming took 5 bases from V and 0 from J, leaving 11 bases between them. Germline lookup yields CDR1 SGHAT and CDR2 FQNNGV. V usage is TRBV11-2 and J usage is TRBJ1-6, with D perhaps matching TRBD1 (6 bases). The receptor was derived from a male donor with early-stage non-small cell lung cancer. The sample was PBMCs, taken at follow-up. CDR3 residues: CASSSRGGSYNSPLHF. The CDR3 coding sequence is TGTGCCAGCAGCAGTAGGGGGGGCTCCTATAATTCACCCCTCCACTTT. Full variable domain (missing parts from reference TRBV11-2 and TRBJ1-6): EAGVAQSPRYKIIEKRQSVAFWCNPISGHATLYWYQQILGQGPKLLIQFQNNGVVDDSQLPKDRFSAERLKGVDSTLKIQPAKLEDSAVYLCASSSRGGSYNSPLHFGNGTRLTVT.